This T cell receptor beta chain was identified during a study of identical twins. This clonotype showed up many times. Its target is not known. Each donor was a healthy Caucasian. A universal primer site was added by template switching, and unique molecular identifiers were carried by the cDNA. In TCRdb, the 5' RACE reads were re-called with MiXCR into one record per CDR3 protein. The sample holds some 300,000 distinct CDR3 sequences, more than 9% seen once. Study-level results: Fewer insertions marked abundant cord blood beta clonotypes; young adult naive trended weakly, memory not at all.

These data were also filed under a second study, of yellow fever vaccine responses in identical twins.

The sample consisted of CD8+ T cells sorted from blood. The TCR sequence derives from a young woman in good health.

CDR3 sequence reads: CASSLEGQPNYGYTF. CDR3 coding DNA: TGCGCCAGCAGCTTGGAGGGACAACCTAACTATGGCTACACCTTC. This chain connects TRBV5-1 to TRBJ1-2; maybe TRBD1 (6 bases). Germline lookup yields CDR1 SGHRS and CDR2 YFSETQ. V lost 0 bases to trimming and J lost 0 bases, with 9 bases between them. The length of the CDR3 is 15 residues. The variable domain in full, completed from reference TRBV5-1 and TRBJ1-2, reads KAGVTQTPRYLIKTRGQQVTLSCSPISGHRSVSWYQQTPGQGLQFLFEYFSETQRNKGNFPGRFSGRQFSNSRSEMNVSTLELGDSALYLCASSLEGQPNYGYTFGSGTRLTVV.